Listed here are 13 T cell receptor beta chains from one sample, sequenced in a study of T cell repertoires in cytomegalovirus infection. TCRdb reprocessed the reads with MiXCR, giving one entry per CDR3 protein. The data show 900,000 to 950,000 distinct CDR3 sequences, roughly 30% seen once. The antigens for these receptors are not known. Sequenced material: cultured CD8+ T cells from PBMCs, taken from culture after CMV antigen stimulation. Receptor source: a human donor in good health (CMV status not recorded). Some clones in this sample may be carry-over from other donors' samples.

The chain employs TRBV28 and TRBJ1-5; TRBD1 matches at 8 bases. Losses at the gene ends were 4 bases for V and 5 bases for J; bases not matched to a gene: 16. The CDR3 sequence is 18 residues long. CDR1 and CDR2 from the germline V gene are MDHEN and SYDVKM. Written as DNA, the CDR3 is TGTGCCAGCAGTTCCCAGGGGGCGGTGATCCACGGGGATCAGCCCCAGCATTTT. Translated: CASSSQGAVIHGDQPQHF.

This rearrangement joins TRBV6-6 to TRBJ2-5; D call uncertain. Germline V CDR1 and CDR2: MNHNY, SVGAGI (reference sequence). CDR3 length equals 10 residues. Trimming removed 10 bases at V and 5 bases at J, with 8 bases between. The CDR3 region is CATYGETQYF. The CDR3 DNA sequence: TGTGCCACTTATGGGGAGACCCAGTACTTC.

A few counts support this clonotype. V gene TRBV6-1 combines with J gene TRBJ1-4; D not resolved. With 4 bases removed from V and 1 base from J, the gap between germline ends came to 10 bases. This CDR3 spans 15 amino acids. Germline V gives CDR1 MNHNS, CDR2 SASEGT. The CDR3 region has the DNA TGTGCCAGCAGTGTTCGTGAGGGAACTAATGAAAAACTGTTTTTT. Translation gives CASSVREGTNEKLFF.

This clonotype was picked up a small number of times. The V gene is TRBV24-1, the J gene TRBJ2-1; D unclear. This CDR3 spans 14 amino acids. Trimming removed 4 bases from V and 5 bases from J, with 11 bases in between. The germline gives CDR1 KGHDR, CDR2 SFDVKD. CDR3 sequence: CATSDARQDNEQFF. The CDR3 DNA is TGTGCCACCAGTGACGCCAGACAAGACAATGAGCAGTTCTTC.

The CDR3: CASSLEGRGEQFF. The CDR3, as DNA: TGTGCCAGCAGTTTAGAGGGCCGGGGCGAGCAGTTCTTC. This chain connects TRBV12-3 or TRBV12-4 to TRBJ2-1; D is perhaps TRBD1 or TRBD2 (5 bases each). Between the trimmed V and J ends, which lost 1 base and 10 bases, there was a span of 11 bases. CDR3 length equals 13 residues.

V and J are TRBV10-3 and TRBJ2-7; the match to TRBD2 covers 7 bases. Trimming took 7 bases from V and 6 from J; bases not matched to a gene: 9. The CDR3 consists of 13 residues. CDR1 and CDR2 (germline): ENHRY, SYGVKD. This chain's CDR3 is CAIKSGREGEQYF. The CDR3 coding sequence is TGTGCCATCAAATCGGGCAGGGAGGGCGAGCAGTACTTC.

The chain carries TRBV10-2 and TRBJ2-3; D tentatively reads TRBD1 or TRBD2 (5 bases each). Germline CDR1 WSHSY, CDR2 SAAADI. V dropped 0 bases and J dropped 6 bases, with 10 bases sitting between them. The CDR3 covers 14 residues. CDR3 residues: CASSESGRGDTQYF. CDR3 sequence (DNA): TGCGCCAGCAGTGAGTCGGGCCGGGGCGATACGCAGTATTTT.

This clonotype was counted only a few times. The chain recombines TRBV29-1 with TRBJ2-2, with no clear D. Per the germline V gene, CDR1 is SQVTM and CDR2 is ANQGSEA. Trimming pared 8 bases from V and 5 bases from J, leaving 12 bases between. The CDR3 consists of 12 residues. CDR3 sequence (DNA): TGCAGCCACCCATTGGGTACCGGGGAGCTGTTTTTT. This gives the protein CSHPLGTGELFF.

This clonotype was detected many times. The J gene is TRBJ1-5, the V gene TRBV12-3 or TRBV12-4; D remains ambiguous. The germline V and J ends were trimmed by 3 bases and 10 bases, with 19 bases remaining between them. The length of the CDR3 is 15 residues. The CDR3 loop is CASSFGSVSVFPQHF. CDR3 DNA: TGTGCCAGCAGTTTCGGATCAGTGTCTGTGTTCCCCCAGCATTTT.

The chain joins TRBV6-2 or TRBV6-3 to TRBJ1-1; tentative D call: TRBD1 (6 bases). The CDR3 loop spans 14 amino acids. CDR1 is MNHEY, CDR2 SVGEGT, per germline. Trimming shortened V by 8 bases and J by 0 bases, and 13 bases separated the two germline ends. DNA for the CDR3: TGTGCCAGCGATCAGGGGATAATGAACACTGAAGCTTTCTTT. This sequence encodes CASDQGIMNTEAFF.

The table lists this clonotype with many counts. In nucleotides, the CDR3 is TGTGCCAGCAGCCCCCGTCGGGACAGGGTGATCACCGGGGAGCTGTTTTTT. Translated, it gives CASSPRRDRVITGELFF. The chain joins TRBV9 to TRBJ2-2; 9 bases agree with TRBD1. After removal of 4 bases from V and 4 bases from J, the junction contained 11 bases not matched to a gene. The CDR3 covers 17 residues. CDR1 is SGDLS, CDR2 YYNGEE, per germline.

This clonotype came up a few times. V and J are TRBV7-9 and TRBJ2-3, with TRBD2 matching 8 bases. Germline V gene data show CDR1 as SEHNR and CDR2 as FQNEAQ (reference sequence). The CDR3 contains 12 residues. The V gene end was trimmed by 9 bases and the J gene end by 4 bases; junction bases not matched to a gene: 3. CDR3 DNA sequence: TGTGCCAGTCAAGCGGGGGCAGATACGCAGTATTTT. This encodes CASQAGADTQYF. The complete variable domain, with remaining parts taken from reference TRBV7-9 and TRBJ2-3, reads DTGVSQNPRHKITKRGQNVTFRCDPISEHNRLYWYRQTLGQGPEFLTYFQNEAQLEKSRLLSDRFSAERPKGSFSTLEIQRTEQGDSAMYLCASQAGADTQYFGPGTRLTVL.

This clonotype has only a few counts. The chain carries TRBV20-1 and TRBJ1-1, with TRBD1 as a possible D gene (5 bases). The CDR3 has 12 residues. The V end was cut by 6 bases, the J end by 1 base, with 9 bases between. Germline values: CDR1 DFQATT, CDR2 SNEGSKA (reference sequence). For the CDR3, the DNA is TGCAGTGCGGGGCATGGGAACACTGAAGCTTTCTTT. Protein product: CSAGHGNTEAFF.